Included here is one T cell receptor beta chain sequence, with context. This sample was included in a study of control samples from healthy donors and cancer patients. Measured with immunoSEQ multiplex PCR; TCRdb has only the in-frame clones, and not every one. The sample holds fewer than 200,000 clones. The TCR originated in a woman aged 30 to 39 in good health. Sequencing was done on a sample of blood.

CDR3 residues: CAISGGRRWGDTQYF. Written as DNA, the CDR3 is TGTGCCATCAGTGGTGGCAGGCGCTGGGGAGATACGCAGTATTTT. The V call is TRBV10-3, the J call TRBJ2-3; no definite D call. Germline loops: CDR1 ENHRY, CDR2 SYGVKD. V was trimmed by 4 bases and J by 5 bases, leaving 16 bases between them. CDR3 length: 15 amino acids.